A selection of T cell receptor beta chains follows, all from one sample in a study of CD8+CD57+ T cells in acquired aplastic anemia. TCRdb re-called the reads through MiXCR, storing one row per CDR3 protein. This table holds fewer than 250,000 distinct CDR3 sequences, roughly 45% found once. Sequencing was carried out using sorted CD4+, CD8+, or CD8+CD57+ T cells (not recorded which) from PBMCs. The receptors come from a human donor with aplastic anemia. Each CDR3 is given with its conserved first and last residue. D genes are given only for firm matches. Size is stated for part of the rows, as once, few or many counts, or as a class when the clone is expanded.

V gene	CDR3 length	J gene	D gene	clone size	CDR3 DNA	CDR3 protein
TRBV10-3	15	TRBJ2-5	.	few	TGTGCCATCAGTGAGTCGACTGGGGTGTTAAAGACCCAGTACTTC	CAISESTGVLKTQYF
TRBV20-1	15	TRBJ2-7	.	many	TGCAGTGCCGGAGGCATCGGGCAGGCGAACTACGAGCAGTACTTC	CSAGGIGQANYEQYF
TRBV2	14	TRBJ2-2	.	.	TGTGCCAGCAGGCAATGGTGGTACACCGGGGAGCTGTTTTTT	CASRQWWYTGELFF
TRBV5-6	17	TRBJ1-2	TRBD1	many	TGTGCCAGCAGCTCGTCCGGGACAGGGGGCCTTGGGAATGGCTACACCTTC	CASSSSGTGGLGNGYTF
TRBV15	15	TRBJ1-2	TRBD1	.	TGTGCCACCAGCAGATCCACAGGGGGCGTCTATGGCTACACCTTC	CATSRSTGGVYGYTF
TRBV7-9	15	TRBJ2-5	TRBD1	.	TGTGCCAGCAGCTTGGAGGGACAGGGGGCGGAGACCCAGTACTTC	CASSLEGQGAETQYF
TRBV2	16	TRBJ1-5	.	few	TGTGCCAGCAGCCCCCTGGCGGGGGGCAACAATCAGCCCCAGCATTTT	CASSPLAGGNNQPQHF
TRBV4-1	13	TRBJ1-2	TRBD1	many	TGCGCCAGCAGTCGACAGGGAAACTATGGCTACACCTTC	CASSRQGNYGYTF
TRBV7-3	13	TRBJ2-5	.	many	TGTGCCAGCAGCCTAGACTCCCGCGGGACCCAGTACTTC	CASSLDSRGTQYF
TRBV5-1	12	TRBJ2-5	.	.	TGTGCCAGCAGCGCTGCGGGGACCTCCCAGTACTTC	CASSAAGTSQYF
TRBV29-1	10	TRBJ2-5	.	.	TGCAGCGTTGCCAGGCAGACCCAGTACTTC	CSVARQTQYF
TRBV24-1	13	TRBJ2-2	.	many	TGTGCCACCCAGACACCGAACACCGGGGAGCTGTTTTTT	CATQTPNTGELFF
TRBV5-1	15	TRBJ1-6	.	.	TGTGCCAGCAGCTTGAGAACACGGATTGATCAGCCCCTCCACTTT	CASSLRTRIDQPLHF
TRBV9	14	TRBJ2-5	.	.	TGTGCCAGCAGCGTAGAGGGCAGCCAAGAGACCCAGTACTTC	CASSVEGSQETQYF
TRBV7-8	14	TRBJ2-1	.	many	TGTGCCAGCAGCTTGTGGGACATGGGCAATGAGCAGTTCTTC	CASSLWDMGNEQFF
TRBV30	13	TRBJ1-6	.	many	TGTGCCTGGATGAGAGGACCCGGTTCACCCCTCCACTTT	CAWMRGPGSPLHF
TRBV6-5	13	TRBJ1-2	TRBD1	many	TGTGCCAGCAGAAGACAGGGGTCCTATGGCTACACCTTC	CASRRQGSYGYTF
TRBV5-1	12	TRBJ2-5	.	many	TGTGCCAGCAGCTTGGGGGAAGAGACCCAGTACTTC	CASSLGEETQYF
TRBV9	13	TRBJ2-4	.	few	TGTGCCAGCAATGCCGGGAACAAAAACATTCAGTACTTC	CASNAGNKNIQYF
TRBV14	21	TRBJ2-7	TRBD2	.	TGTGCCAGCAGCTCCATGTCCGGCGCGGCAGCGACTAGCGGGGGGGCCTACGAGCAGTACTTC	CASSSMSGAAATSGGAYEQYF
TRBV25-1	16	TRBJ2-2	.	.	TGTGCCAGCAGCCAAGATTGGGGGCGGAACACCGGGGAGCTGTTTTTT	CASSQDWGRNTGELFF
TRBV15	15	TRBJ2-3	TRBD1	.	TGTGCCACCAGCAGCACAGGGGGGAACACAGATACGCAGTATTTT	CATSSTGGNTDTQYF
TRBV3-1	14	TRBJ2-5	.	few	TGTGCCAGCAGCCAAGGACTATCCTTGGAGACCCAGCACTTC	CASSQGLSLETQHF
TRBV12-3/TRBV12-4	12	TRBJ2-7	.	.	TGTGCCAGCAGTTTAGGAGTGGGAGAGCAGTACTTC	CASSLGVGEQYF
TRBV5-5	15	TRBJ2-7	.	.	TGTGCCAGCAGCCAAGATATCGGGGGCACCTACGAGCAGTACTTC	CASSQDIGGTYEQYF
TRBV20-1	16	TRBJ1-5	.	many	TGCAGTGCTAGCCGGGACACCAACCTTGGCGCGGGGCCCCAGCATTTT	CSASRDTNLGAGPQHF
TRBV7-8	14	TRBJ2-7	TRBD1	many	TGTGCCAGCAGCTTAGCCCGGGACAGCTACGAGCAGTACTTC	CASSLARDSYEQYF
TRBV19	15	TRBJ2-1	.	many	TGTGCCAGTCGGCGGGCCAGCTTGTCCTACAATGAGCAGTTCTTC	CASRRASLSYNEQFF
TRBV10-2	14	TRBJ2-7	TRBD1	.	TGCGCCAGCAGAGATAACAGGGGCGGCTACGAGCAGTACTTC	CASRDNRGGYEQYF
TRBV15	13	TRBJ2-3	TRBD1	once	TGTGCCACCAGCGACCGACAGGGTCGGACGCAGTATTTT	CATSDRQGRTQYF
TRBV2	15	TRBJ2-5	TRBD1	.	TGTGCCAGCAGGCCTGCCGCAGGGGGCTTTGAGACCCAGTACTTC	CASRPAAGGFETQYF
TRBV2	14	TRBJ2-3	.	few	TGTGCCAGCAGTGAATGGCGGGGCACAGATACGCAGTATTTT	CASSEWRGTDTQYF
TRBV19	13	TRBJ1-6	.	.	TGTGCCAGTAGTCGTTCGCAGGGTTCACCCCTCCACTTT	CASSRSQGSPLHF
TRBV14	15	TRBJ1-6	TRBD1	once	TGTGCCAGCAGCCTCCAGGACAGGGCTAATTCACCCCTCCACTTT	CASSLQDRANSPLHF
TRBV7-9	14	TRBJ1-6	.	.	TGTGCCAGCAGCTTGGAGGGTAATAATTCACCCCTCCACTTT	CASSLEGNNSPLHF
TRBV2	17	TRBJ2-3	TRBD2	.	TGTGCCAGCAGTGCGAGCGGGGGGGTTTTTTTTGGAGTTACGCAGTATTTT	CASSASGGVFFGVTQYF
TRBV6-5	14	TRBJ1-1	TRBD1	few	TGTGCCAGCAATCAAGGGGGCCCCCTTGGTGAAGCTTTCTTT	CASNQGGPLGEAFF
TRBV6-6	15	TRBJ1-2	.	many	TGTGCCAGCAGCCTATCGTCAGGGAGACGCTATGGCTACACCTTC	CASSLSSGRRYGYTF
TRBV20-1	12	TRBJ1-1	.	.	TGCAGTGCTAGAGAAAGGGATACTGAAGCTTTCTTT	CSARERDTEAFF
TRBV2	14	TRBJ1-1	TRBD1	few	TGTGCCAGCACCCCTCGGGACAGCAACACTGAAGCTTTCTTT	CASTPRDSNTEAFF
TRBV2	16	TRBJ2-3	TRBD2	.	TGTGCCAGCAGCCCCTCGAGCGGGGGGGCCAGAGATACGCAGTATTTT	CASSPSSGGARDTQYF
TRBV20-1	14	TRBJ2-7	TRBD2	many	TGCAGTGCTGTCGTCCCGGGACTAGCGGGCGAGCAGTACTTC	CSAVVPGLAGEQYF
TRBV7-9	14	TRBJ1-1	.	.	TGCGCCAGCAGCTTAGGGGACATGAACACTAAAGCTTTCTTT	CASSLGDMNTKAFF
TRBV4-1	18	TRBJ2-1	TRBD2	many	TGCGCCAGCAGCCAAGCTAACGTACGGCGGGGGGTAGTAAATGAGCAGTTCTTC	CASSQANVRRGVVNEQFF
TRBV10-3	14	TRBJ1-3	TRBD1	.	TGTGCCATCAGGGCCCGGGACAGGAGAAACACCATATATTTT	CAIRARDRRNTIYF
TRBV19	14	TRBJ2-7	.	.	TGTGCCAGCAGCCCCTCGTCCACTCTATACGAGCAGTACTTC	CASSPSSTLYEQYF